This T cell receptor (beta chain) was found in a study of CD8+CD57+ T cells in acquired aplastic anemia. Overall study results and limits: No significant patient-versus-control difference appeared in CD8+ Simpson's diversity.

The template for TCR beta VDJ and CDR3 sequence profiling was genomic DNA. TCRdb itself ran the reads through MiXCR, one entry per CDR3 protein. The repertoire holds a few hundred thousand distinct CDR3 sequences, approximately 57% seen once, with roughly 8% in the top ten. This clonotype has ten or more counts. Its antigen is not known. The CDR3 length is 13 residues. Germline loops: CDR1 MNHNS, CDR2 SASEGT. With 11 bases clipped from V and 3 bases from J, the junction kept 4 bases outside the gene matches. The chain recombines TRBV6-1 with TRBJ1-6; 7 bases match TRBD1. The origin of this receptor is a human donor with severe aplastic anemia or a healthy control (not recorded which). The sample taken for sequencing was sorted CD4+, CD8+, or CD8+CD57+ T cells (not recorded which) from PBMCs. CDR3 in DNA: TGTGCCGTTCGGACAGGCTATAATTCACCCCTCCACTTT. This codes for CAVRTGYNSPLHF.